The source of this TCR beta chain is a study of radiation and T cells in renal cell carcinoma. Study-level background: Nephrectomy followed 15 Gy stereotactic body radiation by 4 weeks. The study's findings and limits: Without pretreatment biopsies, baseline tumor clonotype presence was undetermined.

Germline CDR1 SGHRS, CDR2 YFSETQ. The CDR3 has 17 amino acids. V shed 2 bases and J 1 base; nucleotides not matched to a gene: 8. Time point meaning: blood 2 weeks post-SBRT. Treatment given: 15 Gy SBRT to primary tumor, nephrectomy 4 weeks later. After SBRT, blood was collected at 2 and 4 weeks, plus baseline. To note about this clone: Its antigen is still unknown.

Assay: immunoSEQ multiplex PCR; the TCRdb copy retains only in-frame clones and omits some. The sample carries more than 95,000 clones, around 82% recorded once. The rearrangement joins TRBV5-1 to TRBJ2-1; 8 nucleotides align to TRBD2. The starting material was blood, obtained from a patient whose treatment included radiotherapy and nephrectomy. This TCR came from a man over 45 with renal cell carcinoma. CDR3 loop: CASSLRSGSVSYNEQFF. The CDR3 DNA sequence: TGCGCCAGCAGCTTAAGAAGCGGGAGTGTGTCCTACAATGAGCAGTTCTTC.